The clone carrying this TCR beta chain was seen ten or more times. The CDR3 has 13 amino acids. Germline CDR1 SGHDN, CDR2 FVKESK. Trimming removed 4 bases from V and 6 bases from J, with 10 bases in between. The cDNA was produced through 5'RACE with 10-nucleotide random UMIs. In TCRdb, the 5' RACE reads were re-called with MiXCR into one record per CDR3 protein. Of tens of thousands of distinct CDR3 sequences in the sample, 3% to 3.5% are singletons; the top ten hold approximately 6.3%. This entry comes from a study of neurological immune-mediated disorders. Unsorted libraries used 2 million PBMCs kept at -80 degrees C.

The V gene is TRBV14, the J gene TRBJ2-1; D may be TRBD2 (5 bases). The TCR was taken from a man between 40 and 49 years old with multiple sclerosis. Sequencing used PBMCs. Written as DNA, the CDR3 is TGTGCCAGCAGCCCCACTAGAAGCAATGAGCAGTTCTTC. Its translation is CASSPTRSNEQFF.